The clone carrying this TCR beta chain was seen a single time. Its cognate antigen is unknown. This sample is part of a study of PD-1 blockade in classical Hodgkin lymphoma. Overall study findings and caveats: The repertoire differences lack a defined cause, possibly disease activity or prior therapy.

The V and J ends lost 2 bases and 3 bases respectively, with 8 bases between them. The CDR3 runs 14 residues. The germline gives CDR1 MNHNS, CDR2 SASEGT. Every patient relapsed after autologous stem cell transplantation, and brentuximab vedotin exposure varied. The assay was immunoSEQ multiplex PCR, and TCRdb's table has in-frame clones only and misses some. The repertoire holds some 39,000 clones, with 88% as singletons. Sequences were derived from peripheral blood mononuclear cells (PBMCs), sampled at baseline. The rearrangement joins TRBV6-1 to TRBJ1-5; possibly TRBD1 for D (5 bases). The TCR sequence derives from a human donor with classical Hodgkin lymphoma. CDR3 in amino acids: CASSEQGNNQPQHF. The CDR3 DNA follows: TGTGCCAGCAGTGAACAGGGCAACAATCAGCCCCAGCATTTT.